The rows below give T cell receptor beta chains drawn from one sample of a study of T cell responses to AZD1222 COVID-19 vaccine. Profiling relied on immunoSEQ multiplex PCR, and the TCRdb table lists in-frame clones only, not all of them. The repertoire holds 30,000 to 35,000 clones, with 70% to 80% as singletons. The starting material was peripheral blood, obtained 28 days after the second AZD1222 dose. All receptors derive from an adult who received the AZD1222 COVID-19 vaccine. The CDR3 runs from the conserved cysteine through the conserved F or W. Fields, in order: D gene, V gene, clone size, J gene, CDR3 protein, CDR3 DNA. A D gene is named only where the DNA matches it firmly. Where a row states a size, it is once, few, many or the class of an expanded clone; other rows omit it.

TRBD1	TRBV2	NA	TRBJ1-5	CASSVGQGARQPQHF	TGTGCCAGCAGTGTCGGACAGGGGGCGAGGCAGCCCCAGCATTTT
NA	TRBV2	NA	TRBJ1-2	CASSGQASNYGYTF	TGTGCCAGCAGTGGACAAGCCTCTAACTATGGCTACACCTTC
NA	TRBV3-1/TRBV3-2	NA	TRBJ1-2	CASSLYRVSSNGYTF	TGTGCCAGCAGCCTATACAGGGTTTCGTCTAATGGCTACACCTTC
TRBD2	TRBV29-1	NA	TRBJ2-2	CSVGALAGGLTLFF	TGCAGCGTGGGGGCCTTAGCGGGAGGTTTGACTCTGTTTTTT
NA	TRBV20-1	NA	TRBJ2-7	CSASSGKIAYEQYF	TGCAGTGCTAGTTCCGGGAAGATTGCCTACGAGCAGTACTTC
NA	TRBV4-1	NA	TRBJ1-1	CASSPREGYEAFF	TGCGCCAGCAGCCCTCGAGAGGGTTATGAAGCTTTCTTT
TRBD1	TRBV30	NA	TRBJ2-3	CAWLSGTGYADTQYF	TGTGCCTGGTTGTCCGGGACAGGGTATGCAGATACGCAGTATTTT
TRBD1	TRBV10-2	once	TRBJ2-4	CASSDPQGATKNIQYF	TGCGCCAGCAGTGATCCTCAGGGGGCGACCAAAAACATTCAGTACTTC
NA	TRBV5-5	few	TRBJ1-1	CASRLQGNTEAFF	TGTGCCAGCAGATTACAGGGTAACACTGAAGCTTTCTTT
NA	TRBV5-1	NA	TRBJ2-2	CASSLSTSGTGELFF	TGCGCCAGCAGCTTATCCACATCGGGCACCGGGGAGCTGTTTTTT
NA	TRBV2	NA	TRBJ2-5	CASSVGTQYF	TGTGCCAGCAGTGTTGGGACCCAGTACTTC